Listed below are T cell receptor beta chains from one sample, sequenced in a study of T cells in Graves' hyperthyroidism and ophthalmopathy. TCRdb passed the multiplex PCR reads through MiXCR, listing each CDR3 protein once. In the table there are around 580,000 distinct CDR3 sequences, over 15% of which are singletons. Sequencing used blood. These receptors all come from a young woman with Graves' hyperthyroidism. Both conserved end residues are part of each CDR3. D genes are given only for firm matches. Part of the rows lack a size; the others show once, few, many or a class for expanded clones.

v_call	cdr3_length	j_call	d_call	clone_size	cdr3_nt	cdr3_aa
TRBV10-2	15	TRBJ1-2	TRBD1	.	TGCGCCAGCAGTGACGCCGGGACAGGGAACTATGGCTACACCTTC	CASSDAGTGNYGYTF
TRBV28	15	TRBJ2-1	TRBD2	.	TGTGCCAGCAGTATAAGGACTAGCGGGACCAATGAGCAGTTCTTC	CASSIRTSGTNEQFF
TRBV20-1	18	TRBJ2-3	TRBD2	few	TGCAGTGCTCCTAGAGCGGGAGGGCCCCTCCCTAGCACAGATACGCAGTATTTT	CSAPRAGGPLPSTDTQYF
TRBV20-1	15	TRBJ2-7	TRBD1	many	TGCAGTACTAGGGGAGGACAGGGATTCTTCTACGAGCAGTACTTC	CSTRGGQGFFYEQYF
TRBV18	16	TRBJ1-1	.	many	TGTGCCAGCTCACCATTGAGAGGGTCGATGAACACTGAAGCTTTCTTT	CASSPLRGSMNTEAFF
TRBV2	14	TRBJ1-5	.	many	TGTGCCAGCAGACTCAGGGCAGGGGTTCAGCCCCAGCATTTT	CASRLRAGVQPQHF
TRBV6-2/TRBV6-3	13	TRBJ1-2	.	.	TGTGCCAGCAGTCGGGTGGAGAACTATGGCTACACCTTC	CASSRVENYGYTF
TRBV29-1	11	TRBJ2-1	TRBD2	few	TGCAGCCTAGCGGGAGGGGGTCAGCAGTTCTTC	CSLAGGGQQFF
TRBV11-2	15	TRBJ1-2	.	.	TGTGCCAGCAGCTCCTCCGGGGGGATTTTGACTGGCTACACCTTC	CASSSSGGILTGYTF
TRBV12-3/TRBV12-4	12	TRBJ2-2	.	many	TGTGCCAGCAGCCCCGACTTCGGGGAGCTGTTTTTT	CASSPDFGELFF
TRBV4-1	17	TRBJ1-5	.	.	TGCGCCAGCAGCCAAGATTGGAGACAGAGAAGCGATCAGCCCCAGCATTTT	CASSQDWRQRSDQPQHF
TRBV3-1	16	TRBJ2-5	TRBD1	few	TGTGCCAGCAGCCGATGGGGACAGGGGGCGCGGGAGACCCAGTACTTC	CASSRWGQGARETQYF